The entry below describes one T cell receptor (beta chain). These data belong to a study of blood T cell repertoires in COVID-19. Study overall: Samples of COVID-19 (acute and convalescent) were obtained from the United States, Italy and Spain. From T cells, B-cell-depleted T cells, or PBMCs came the material, which was cDNA or gDNA.

The CDR3 length is 17 residues. CDR1 and CDR2 (germline): SGHTA, FQGTGA. Trimming at V came to 3 bases and at J to 3 bases, leaving 8 bases not matched to a gene. Methods used by the authors: Estimated nucleated cell counts came from reference gene primer amplification. TCRdb's copy holds only in-frame clones and misses some; the assay was immunoSEQ multiplex PCR. V, J and clone size are taken as reported in that table, and D and trimming were inferred from the DNA itself. The table has about 380,000 clones, approximately 81% seen once. Sequenced material: peripheral blood. This rearrangement joins TRBV7-3 to TRBJ2-3; 11 bases agree with TRBD2. This TCR derives from a woman between 18 and 29 years old with acute or convalescent COVID-19. The CDR3 sequence is CASSLSSGRASTDTQYF. The CDR3 coding sequence is TGTGCCAGCAGCTTGAGTAGCGGGAGGGCCTCGACAGATACGCAGTATTTT.